The T cell receptor (beta chain) described here comes from a study of T cell responses to AZD1222 COVID-19 vaccine. The study, taken as a whole, reports: Across spike, vaccine-associated CD4 TCRs were found, dominant at 160-218 and 743-854. Donors in the cohort were predominantly white British and more often female, and clonal diversity was possibly underestimated. All repertoire sampling was performed exclusively after the peak T cell response.

Assay: immunoSEQ multiplex PCR; the TCRdb copy retains only in-frame clones and omits some. The sample carries about 120,000 clones, approximately 93% recorded once. Details on this clone: Its antigen remains unknown.

V trimming: 6 bases; J trimming: 7 bases; junction bases outside the gene matches: 13. Germline values: CDR1 MDHEN, CDR2 SYDVKM. The CDR3 runs to 17 residues. The chain employs TRBV28 and TRBJ1-6, with TRBD1 matching over 9 bases. The TCR sequence derives from an adult in good health. Sequenced material: peripheral blood, taken on day 0 of AZD1222 vaccination. The CDR3 coding sequence is TGTGCCAGCAGCCCAACTCAAGGACAGGGGAGGAATTCACCCCTCCACTTT. Translation: CASSPTQGQGRNSPLHF.